Presented here are 25 T cell receptor beta chains from one specimen sequenced in a study of Ad26.COV2.S vaccination and SARS-CoV-2 variants. Sequencing used immunoSEQ multiplex PCR; TCRdb keeps in-frame clones, though not all of them. Among 440,000 or so clones listed, 80% to 90% were seen once. The treatment here: around 19 received Ad26.COV2.S at low or high dose, single or two shots; roughly five received placebo; per-sample allocation not given. The samples date from day 63 after the first vaccine or placebo injection. The material sequenced was peripheral blood, taken in a trial of Ad26.COV2.S vaccine versus placebo. All receptors come from a person aged 18-60 years who received the Ad26.COV2.S COVID-19 vaccine or a placebo.

This chain links TRBV19 with TRBJ1-1, with D perhaps matching TRBD1 (5 bases). Germline V lookup: CDR1 LNHDA, CDR2 SQIVND (reference sequence). Between the trimmed V and J ends, which lost 8 bases and 1 base, there was a span of 17 bases. The CDR3 runs to 15 residues. The CDR3 DNA reads as TGTGCCAGTTCCCCGGGAGGGGCGCAGAACACTGAAGCTTTCTTT. Translated, it gives CASSPGGAQNTEAFF.

The chain employs TRBV28 and TRBJ1-2, with D unclear. Trimming cost V 6 bases and J 2 bases, with 19 bases left between them. The CDR3 loop spans 16 amino acids. Germline V CDR1 and CDR2: MDHEN, SYDVKM. The CDR3 region is CASSLVGKKFNYGYTF. Here the CDR3 DNA reads TGTGCCAGCAGCCTTGTTGGGAAAAAATTCAACTATGGCTACACCTTC.

V and J are TRBV3-1 (or the pseudogene TRBV3-2) and TRBJ2-7; D remains ambiguous. Trimming stripped 2 bases from V and 2 bases from J, with 13 bases between. Germline CDR1 is LGHDT and CDR2 is YNNKEL (reference sequence). The CDR3 has 15 amino acids. Here the CDR3 DNA reads TGTGCCAGCAGCCAAAGGGCATCGCTTGCCTACGAGCAGTACTTC. Encoded protein: CASSQRASLAYEQYF.

V is TRBV29-1 and J is TRBJ1-1; a weak D match, TRBD1 (6 bases). This CDR3 contains 12 residues. The germline CDR1 and CDR2 sequences are SQVTM and ANQGSEA. V was pared by 4 bases and J by 6 bases, with 12 bases between. The CDR3 nucleotides read TGCAGCGTTGCGGTAAGGGGGGCTGAAGCTTTCTTT. Its protein is CSVAVRGAEAFF.

The chain has TRBV7-2 and TRBJ2-5; 12 bases agree with TRBD2. The V segment lost 3 bases and the J segment 6 bases; nucleotides outside the gene matches: 8. Per germline, CDR1 SGHTA and CDR2 FQGNSA. The length of the CDR3 is 16 residues. In DNA, the CDR3 is TGTGCCAGCAGCTTTTACCCGACTAGCGGGAGAAAGACCCAGTACTTC. Translated: CASSFYPTSGRKTQYF.

This clone has a handful of counts. The gene calls are TRBV10-3 and TRBJ1-1, with TRBD1 identical over 7 bases. Germline CDR1 is ENHRY and CDR2 is SYGVKD. Trimming took 5 bases from V and 4 from J; bases not matched to a gene: 7. CDR3 length: 14 residues. In DNA, the CDR3 is TGTGCCATCAGTCCCACAGGGGAGGCCACTGAAGCTTTCTTT. It codes for CAISPTGEATEAFF.

The V call is TRBV11-3, the J call TRBJ2-7; D may match TRBD1 or TRBD2 (5 bases each). The V end lost 5 bases, the J end lost 5 bases, and 16 bases lay between the germline ends. The CDR3 has 14 amino acids. Germline CDR1 SGHNT, CDR2 YENEEA. This chain's CDR3 is CASSRGPGAHEQYF. For the CDR3, the DNA is TGTGCCAGCAGCCGGGGCCCTGGGGCCCACGAGCAGTACTTC.

This rearrangement joins TRBV13 to TRBJ1-1, with D perhaps matching TRBD1 (5 bases). This CDR3 is 18 amino acids long. Trimming removed 7 bases at V and 1 base at J, with 25 bases between. CDR1 is PRHDT, CDR2 FYEKMQ, per germline (reference sequence). The CDR3 spells CASTDLGGLGESNTEAFF. CDR3 bases: TGTGCCAGCACCGACCTTGGGGGTCTAGGGGAATCGAACACTGAAGCTTTCTTT.

This rearrangement joins TRBV7-3 to TRBJ2-3, with D perhaps TRBD1 or TRBD2 (5 bases each). CDR1 and CDR2 from the germline V gene are SGHTA and FQGTGA. There are 16 residues in the CDR3. Trimming removed 5 bases from V and 2 bases from J, with 17 bases in between. CDR3 region: CASSPRTGANTDTQYF. Here the CDR3 DNA reads TGTGCCAGCAGCCCACGGACTGGGGCAAACACAGATACGCAGTATTTT. The full variable domain, with the rest looked up from reference TRBV7-3 and TRBJ2-3, is GAGVSQTPSNKVTEKGKYVELRCDPISGHTALYWYRQSLGQGPEFLIYFQGTGAADDSGLPNDRFFAVRPEGSVSTLKIQRTERGDSAVYLCASSPRTGANTDTQYFGPGTRLTVL.

The genes are TRBV7-8 and TRBJ2-3; 9 nucleotides match TRBD2. The CDR3 has 19 residues. Losses at the gene ends were 1 base for V and 2 bases for J; bases not matched to a gene: 13. Germline V gene lookup returns CDR1 SGHVS and CDR2 FQNEAQ. This CDR3 reads CASSLVGLAVGGDTDTQYF. CDR3 coding DNA: TGTGCCAGCAGCTTAGTGGGACTAGCTGTGGGGGGGGACACAGATACGCAGTATTTT.

The CDR3 DNA follows: TGCGCCAGCAGCCAAGCACAGGGGATGGTCGGGGAGCTGTTTTTT. This sequence encodes CASSQAQGMVGELFF. The chain combines TRBV4-1 with TRBJ2-2, with 7 bases that match TRBD1. V lost 1 base, J lost 7 bases, and 6 bases stayed unmatched. Germline CDR1 reads MGHRA; CDR2 reads YSYEKL. This CDR3 spans 15 amino acids.

The chain has TRBV28 and TRBJ1-2; possible D gene TRBD1, 6 bases. CDR1 is MDHEN, CDR2 SYDVKM, per germline. V was cut by 7 bases and J by 8 bases, with 20 bases left in between. This CDR3 comprises 14 residues. CDR3 loop: CASTAGAGLYGYTF. The CDR3 DNA follows: TGTGCCAGCACAGCAGGGGCGGGGCTTTACGGCTACACCTTC.

This clone was detected only once. The CDR3 is CASSYARELYNEQFF. The CDR3 DNA sequence: TGTGCCAGCAGTTACGCCCGGGAGCTCTACAATGAGCAGTTCTTC. The chain has TRBV6-6 and TRBJ2-1; tentative D call: TRBD2 (6 bases). CDR3 size: 15 residues. The germline V gene has CDR1 MNHNY and CDR2 SVGAGI (reference sequence). V lost 2 bases and J 3 bases, leaving 11 bases between the germline ends.

The chain employs TRBV7-8 and TRBJ2-5; 8 bases fit TRBD2. This CDR3 is built from 16 residues. V was pared by 5 bases and J by 3 bases, with 11 bases of the junction left unmatched. Germline CDR1 SGHVS, CDR2 FQNEAQ. The CDR3 nucleotides are TGTGCCAGCAGCCCAAAGAAGGGACTAGAGAAAGAGACCCAGTACTTC. Translating gives CASSPKKGLEKETQYF. Looking up the rest from reference TRBV7-8 and TRBJ2-5 gives the full variable domain: GAGVSQSPRYKVAKRGQDVALRCDPISGHVSLFWYQQALGQGPEFLTYFQNEAQLDKSGLPSDRFFAERPEGSVSTLKIQRTQQEDSAVYLCASSPKKGLEKETQYFGPGTRLLVL.

The V gene is TRBV15, the J gene TRBJ2-5; 7 bases are shared with TRBD1. Germline-derived CDR1 and CDR2 are LNHNV and YYDKDF (reference sequence). The trim removed 3 bases at V and 5 bases at J, leaving 18 bases unmatched. The CDR3 length is 18 residues. The CDR3 DNA reads as TGTGCCACCAGCAGGCCGGTTCAGGGGGATTTGGCTGTGGAGACCCAGTACTTC. Protein: CATSRPVQGDLAVETQYF. Full variable domain (rest looked up from reference TRBV15 and TRBJ2-5): DAMVIQNPRYQVTQFGKPVTLSCSQTLNHNVMYWYQQKSSQAPKLLFHYYDKDFNNEADTPDNFQSRRPNTSFCFLDIRSPGLGDTAMYLCATSRPVQGDLAVETQYFGPGTRLLVL.

The CDR3 DNA follows: TGTGCCAGCAGCTTAGCCACATCTGGAAACACCATATATTTT. It translates to CASSLATSGNTIYF. The J gene is TRBJ1-3, the V gene TRBV7-9; D remains unclear. V lost 0 bases and J lost 1, with 4 bases in between. CDR1 is SEHNR, CDR2 FQNEAQ, per germline (reference sequence). The CDR3 covers 14 residues.

The V and J genes are TRBV14 and TRBJ2-1; 7 nucleotides align to TRBD2. The germline V gene encodes CDR1 SGHDN and CDR2 FVKESK. The V gene end was trimmed by 3 bases and the J gene end by 10 bases; junction bases not matched to a gene: 3. The CDR3 length is 12 residues. The chain's CDR3 is CASSQGGWEQFF. DNA for the CDR3: TGTGCCAGCAGCCAGGGGGGGTGGGAGCAGTTCTTC.

The V and J genes are TRBV7-8 and TRBJ1-5; D remains unclear. The V end lost 3 bases, the J end lost 0 bases, and 6 bases lay between the germline ends. Germline V gene data show CDR1 as SGHVS and CDR2 as FQNEAQ. The CDR3 spans 14 residues. In nucleotides, the CDR3 is TGTGCCAGCAGCTTTCCCAGTAGCAATCAGCCCCAGCATTTT. Amino acid sequence: CASSFPSSNQPQHF.

The V and J genes are TRBV5-4 and TRBJ2-7; TRBD1 matches at 8 bases. The germline V gene encodes CDR1 SGHNT and CDR2 YYREEE (reference sequence). V lost 5 bases and J lost 3; bases outside the gene matches: 7. This CDR3 comprises 14 residues. CDR3 sequence (DNA): TGTGCCAGCAGGTCGGGACAGGATAACTACGAGCAGTACTTC. It is translated as CASRSGQDNYEQYF.

On this clone: The sample holds other DNA sequences that translate to the same CDR3. The V call is TRBV28, the J call TRBJ2-2; D is undetermined. CDR3 length equals 12 residues. Trimming shortened V by 6 bases and J by 2 bases, and 4 bases separated the two germline ends. In germline, CDR1 is MDHEN, CDR2 SYDVKM. The CDR3 loop reads CASRLNTGELFF. The CDR3 DNA reads TGTGCCAGCAGGTTAAACACCGGGGAGCTGTTTTTT.

The rearrangement joins TRBV6-6 to TRBJ1-6, with a possible D match to TRBD1 (5 bases). CDR3 length: 12 residues. V was pared by 7 bases and J by 13 bases, with 14 bases between. CDR1 MNHNY and CDR2 SVGAGI come from the germline V gene (reference sequence). CDR3 DNA sequence: TGTGCCAGCACTGGGGGGGAAAGGCCCCTCCACTTT. Translation: CASTGGERPLHF.

The genes are TRBV23-1 and TRBJ2-3; D unresolved. TRBV23-1 falls under the ORF class, with uncertain function. This CDR3 region has 14 residues. The V and J ends lost 0 bases and 4 bases respectively, with 8 bases between them. CDR3 loop: CASSQSNLADTQYF. The CDR3 DNA reads TGCGCCAGCAGTCAATCTAACCTGGCAGATACGCAGTATTTT.

The chain joins TRBV5-1 to TRBJ1-3; 7 bases align to TRBD1. The germline CDR1 and CDR2 sequences are SGHRS and YFSETQ. The CDR3 is made up of 15 amino acids. V lost 1 base and J lost 2; bases outside the gene matches: 3. The chain's CDR3 is CASSLTTGAGNTIYF. The CDR3 DNA follows: TGCGCCAGCAGCTTGACTACAGGGGCTGGAAACACCATATATTTT.

V is TRBV5-4 and J is TRBJ2-4, with 9 positions matching TRBD1. V shed 0 bases, J shed 8 bases, and the junction held 3 bases outside the gene matches. Germline assignment: CDR1 SGHNT and CDR2 YYREEE (reference sequence). The CDR3 is 14 residues long. CDR3 in DNA: TGTGCCAGCAGCTTGGTACAGGGGGCTTACATTCAGTACTTC. Translated, it gives CASSLVQGAYIQYF.

The chain links TRBV20-1 to TRBJ2-1; D is ambiguous. Trimming shortened V by 3 bases and J by 2 bases, and 14 bases separated the two germline ends. Germline CDR1 is DFQATT and CDR2 is SNEGSKA (reference sequence). The CDR3 totals 15 residues. The CDR3 region is CSASETRRTYNEQFF. CDR3 coding DNA: TGCAGTGCTAGTGAGACCCGAAGAACCTACAATGAGCAGTTCTTC.